Reported below is one TCR beta chain. The sample is drawn from a study of control samples from healthy donors and cancer patients. TCRdb's table, derived via immunoSEQ multiplex PCR, lists solely in-frame clones and lacks some. The repertoire holds around 230,000 clones, with 90% to 95% as singletons. The length of the CDR3 is 12 residues. Trimming cost V 2 bases and J 6 bases, with 7 bases left between them. The specimen sequenced was blood. This chain links TRBV6-7 with TRBJ1-1; no definite D call. TRBV6-7 is classed as an ORF, of uncertain function. This receptor was identified in a man between 45 and 60 years old in good health. The CDR3 spells CASSYRMAEAFF. The CDR3 DNA sequence: TGTGCCAGCAGTTACAGGATGGCTGAAGCTTTCTTT.